Each of the 12 T cell receptor beta chains below was sequenced from the same sample in a study. Adaptor-ligated barcode primers were used to amplify TRBV12-4/TRBJ1-2 clonotypes. MiXCR, applied by TCRdb to the multiplex PCR reads, yields one record per CDR3 protein. The sample yields roughly 510 distinct CDR3 sequences, approximately 19% seen once. Sequencing was carried out using naive CD4+ T cells sorted from blood. As to subset: naive CD4+ T cells, CD4+CD45RA+CD25-. The receptors shown here come from a female donor with breast cancer.

By share of the sample, this clonotype is medium-sized (0.01 to 0.1%). The chain employs TRBV12-3 or TRBV12-4 and TRBJ1-2; maybe TRBD1 (6 bases). This CDR3 spans 13 amino acids. With 2 bases removed from V and 7 bases from J, the gap between germline ends came to 11 bases. The CDR3 DNA sequence: TGTGCCAGCAGTTTATACAGGGACCTTGGCTACACCTTC. Translation: CASSLYRDLGYTF.

By share, this clonotype ranks as medium-sized. The chain employs TRBV12-3 or TRBV12-4 and TRBJ1-2, with unresolved D. The CDR3 spans 12 residues. Trimming took off 3 bases at V and 8 bases at J, with 10 bases between the two ends. DNA of the CDR3: TGTGCCAGCAGTTTGGGGTTTTCGGGCTACACCTTC. The encoded protein is CASSLGFSGYTF.

This clonotype is medium-sized. The rearrangement joins TRBV12-3 or TRBV12-4 to TRBJ1-2; 9 nucleotides agree with TRBD1. Trimming took 3 bases from V and 1 from J; bases not matched to a gene: 0. This CDR3 is 14 amino acids long. CDR3 nucleotides: TGTGCCAGCAGTTTGGACAGGGGTAACTATGGCTACACCTTC. Translating it yields CASSLDRGNYGYTF.

The chain uses TRBV12-3 or TRBV12-4 and TRBJ1-2; 9 positions match TRBD1. The CDR3 has 12 residues. The V gene end was trimmed by 4 bases and the J gene end by 8 bases; junction bases not matched to a gene: 2. This CDR3 is CASSWTGEGYTF. The CDR3 DNA is TGTGCCAGCAGTTGGACAGGGGAAGGCTACACCTTC.

By its share, this clonotype is large. This chain connects TRBV12-3 or TRBV12-4 to TRBJ1-2; no definite D call. Trimming shortened V by 3 bases and J by 4 bases, and 18 bases separated the two germline ends. This CDR3 region has 16 residues. This chain's CDR3 is CASSFDFWTASYGYTF. CDR3 nucleotide sequence: TGTGCCAGCAGTTTCGACTTCTGGACGGCCTCCTATGGCTACACCTTC.

This clonotype is categorized as large. The genes are TRBV12-3 or TRBV12-4 and TRBJ1-2; TRBD1 matches at 8 bases. CDR3 length: 14 residues. The J segment lost 5 bases and the V segment lost 8 bases, leaving 10 bases of the junction unmatched. Written as DNA, the CDR3 is TGTGCCAGCGGAAAGGACAGGGCATTGTATGGCTACACCTTC. Protein product: CASGKDRALYGYTF.

By proportion, this clonotype is large. The chain recombines TRBV12-3 or TRBV12-4 with TRBJ1-2, with D hard to call. Trimming stripped 3 bases from V and 0 bases from J, with 17 bases between. This CDR3 has 17 residues. The CDR3 region is CASSFRRPSTSNYGYTF. The DNA for the CDR3 is TGTGCCAGCAGTTTTCGACGGCCCTCAACCTCTAACTATGGCTACACCTTC.

Judged by abundance, this clonotype is large. The chain carries TRBV12-3 or TRBV12-4 and TRBJ1-2; a possible D gene is TRBD1 (5 bases). The CDR3 length is 14 residues. The V end was cut by 4 bases, the J end by 4 bases, with 13 bases between. CDR3 region: CASSSRRGTYGYTF. For the CDR3, the DNA is TGTGCCAGCAGTTCCCGCCGAGGGACCTATGGCTACACCTTC.

In its sample, this clonotype ranks as large. J is TRBJ1-2 and V is TRBV12-3 or TRBV12-4; possibly TRBD1 for D (5 bases). V was trimmed by 1 base and J by 5 bases, leaving 11 bases between them. The length of the CDR3 is 14 residues. Here the CDR3 reads CASSLVAGRYGYTF. CDR3 DNA: TGTGCCAGCAGTTTAGTGGCAGGGAGATATGGCTACACCTTC.

By its share, this clonotype is large (0.1 to 1%). The chain uses TRBV12-3 or TRBV12-4 and TRBJ1-2; the D is unclear. This CDR3 has 13 residues. V was pared by 5 bases and J by 4 bases, with 11 bases between. The CDR3 region has the DNA TGTGCCAGCAGTCGGAACACGGTCTATGGCTACACCTTC. This sequence encodes CASSRNTVYGYTF.

This clonotype was detected a few times. The chain employs TRBV12-3 or TRBV12-4 and TRBJ1-2; 10 positions match TRBD1. CDR3 length: 15 residues. The V segment lost 3 bases and the J segment 8 bases; nucleotides outside the gene matches: 9. The CDR3 coding sequence is TGTGCCAGCAGTTTCAATGTAGGGACAGGGGAAGGCTACACCTTC. This encodes CASSFNVGTGEGYTF.

This chain joins TRBV12-3 or TRBV12-4 and TRBJ1-2; a possible D gene is TRBD1 (6 bases). This CDR3 region has 13 residues. Trimming took 1 base from V and 8 from J, leaving 11 bases between them. Here the CDR3 DNA reads TGTGCCAGCAGTTTAGGGGCAGGGGCAGGCTACACCTTC. Amino acids: CASSLGAGAGYTF.